Listed here are 16 T cell receptor beta chains from one sample, sequenced in a study of shared clonotypes between healthy human individuals. Some clones are missing from TCRdb's copy, which holds only in-frame ones; the method was immunoSEQ multiplex PCR. The sample lists about 2.4 million clones, around nine tenths occurring once. The sample consisted of naive CD4+ T cells sorted from blood. Subset: CD45RA+ positively selected. These receptors were taken from a man between 18 and 29 years old in good health.

This clone was recorded once. V and J are TRBV5-1 and TRBJ2-7; TRBD2 matches at 12 bases. Germline assignment: CDR1 SGHRS and CDR2 YFSETQ. This CDR3 is built from 13 residues. Trimming removed 7 bases from V and 13 bases from J; junction bases left unmatched: 12. For the CDR3, the DNA is TGCGCCAGCCAACTAGCGGGGGGACTCAATTTTTACTTC. As protein: CASQLAGGLNFYF.

In this sample, this clone turned up once. This chain links TRBV5-8 with TRBJ2-1; tentatively, D is TRBD1 (6 bases). The CDR3 covers 14 residues. Trimming shortened V by 1 base and J by 2 bases, and 7 bases separated the two germline ends. Germline CDR1 SGHTS, CDR2 YDEGEE. The CDR3: CASSLTGTYNEQFF. The CDR3 DNA reads as TGTGCCAGCAGCTTGACAGGGACCTACAATGAGCAGTTCTTC.

The chain employs TRBV18 and TRBJ2-7; no clear D gene. Germline CDR1 is KGHSH and CDR2 is LQKENI. This CDR3 comprises 14 residues. Trimming stripped 2 bases from V and 2 bases from J, with 10 bases between. The CDR3: CASSPVGFAYEQYF. Here the CDR3 DNA reads TGTGCCAGCTCACCAGTGGGGTTTGCCTACGAGCAGTACTTC.

In its sample, this clone was seen once. The gene calls are TRBV28 and TRBJ2-4; D possibly corresponds to TRBD1 (6 bases). The CDR3 has 15 amino acids. Per the germline V gene, CDR1 is MDHEN and CDR2 is SYDVKM. Trimming took off 3 bases at V and 7 bases at J, with 16 bases between the two ends. CDR3 nucleotides: TGTGCCAGCAGTTTCCTACAGGGAGAACGGAACATTCAGTACTTC. Translating it yields CASSFLQGERNIQYF.

The V and J genes are TRBV9 and TRBJ2-1; D ambiguous. Germline V CDR1 and CDR2: SGDLS, YYNGEE. Trimming cost V 5 bases and J 8 bases, with 11 bases left between them. The CDR3 contains 12 residues. CDR3 protein: CASRYSFYEQFF. Here the CDR3 DNA reads TGTGCCAGCAGATATTCGTTCTATGAGCAGTTCTTC.

V is TRBV7-3 and J is TRBJ1-3; D may be TRBD1 (6 bases). CDR3 length: 18 residues. Germline CDR1 SGHTA, CDR2 FQGTGA. V was clipped by 1 base and J by 0 bases, with 16 bases between them. The CDR3 nucleotides read TGTGCCAGCAGCTTAATCCGTGGCCGGGGGCTCTCTGGAAACACCATATATTTT. This sequence encodes CASSLIRGRGLSGNTIYF.

The chain has TRBV2 and TRBJ1-4; 7 bases map to TRBD1. With 5 bases clipped from V and 7 bases from J, the junction kept 10 bases outside the gene matches. CDR3 size: 15 residues. Germline lookup yields CDR1 SNHLY and CDR2 FYNNEI. The CDR3 bases are TGTGCCAGCAGTCCCCAGGGGGATTACGGTGAAAAACTGTTTTTT. This gives the protein CASSPQGDYGEKLFF.

The chain recombines TRBV5-6 with TRBJ2-1; 8 positions agree with TRBD2. V was clipped by 4 bases and J by 7 bases; unmatched bases: 7. This CDR3 spans 14 amino acids. Germline V gene data show CDR1 as SGHDT and CDR2 as YYEEEE. The CDR3 here is CASSGRSGGNEQFF. CDR3 nucleotides: TGTGCCAGCAGCGGCAGGTCGGGGGGGAATGAGCAGTTCTTC.

The chain links TRBV6-1 to TRBJ1-5; no reliable D call. The V and J ends lost 2 bases and 3 bases respectively, with 8 bases between them. The CDR3 has 14 amino acids. Germline CDR1 is MNHNS and CDR2 is SASEGT. CDR3 region: CASSEMDVNQPQHF. For the CDR3, the DNA is TGTGCCAGCAGTGAAATGGACGTCAATCAGCCCCAGCATTTT.

The rearrangement joins TRBV19 to TRBJ2-5, with 11 positions matching TRBD2. Unmatched junction bases numbered 4, after V lost 2 bases and J lost 2 bases. Germline lookup yields CDR1 LNHDA and CDR2 SQIVND (reference sequence). This CDR3 contains 16 residues. The CDR3 here is CASSISGTSGQETQYF. CDR3 bases: TGTGCCAGTAGTATATCCGGGACTAGCGGTCAAGAGACCCAGTACTTC.

The rearrangement joins TRBV19 to TRBJ1-2; tentatively, D is TRBD1 (5 bases). The CDR3 is 18 amino acids. V was pared by 5 bases and J by 8 bases, with 30 bases between. Germline CDR1 and CDR2: LNHDA and SQIVND (reference sequence). CDR3 amino acids: CASSPSYRTSNRGSGYTF. As DNA, the CDR3 is TGTGCCAGTAGTCCCAGTTACAGGACTTCCAACCGGGGGAGCGGCTACACCTTC.

The chain recombines TRBV28 with TRBJ1-2; 7 bases line up with TRBD1. V was clipped by 6 bases and J by 5 bases; unmatched bases: 12. CDR1 is MDHEN and CDR2 is SYDVKM in the germline V gene. This CDR3 spans 15 amino acids. As DNA, the CDR3 is TGTGCCAGCAGCACCGCAGGGGGAGGGTCGTATGGCTACACCTTC. Amino acids: CASSTAGGGSYGYTF.

V usage is TRBV6-5 and J usage is TRBJ1-2, with D unresolved. V lost 0 bases to trimming and J lost 1 base, with 6 bases between them. Germline V gives CDR1 MNHEY, CDR2 SVGAGI. The CDR3 spans 14 residues. The CDR3 loop reads CASSYSANNYGYTF. In nucleotides, the CDR3 is TGTGCCAGCAGTTACTCGGCCAATAACTATGGCTACACCTTC.

This rearrangement joins TRBV7-2 to TRBJ2-1; D gene unclear. CDR1 and CDR2 (germline): SGHTA, FQGNSA. The V end lost 4 bases, the J end lost 7 bases, and 5 bases lay between the germline ends. The CDR3 runs to 11 residues. CDR3 amino acids: CASSWKNEQFF. The CDR3 DNA reads as TGTGCCAGCAGCTGGAAGAATGAGCAGTTCTTC.

The genes are TRBV21-1 and TRBJ1-1. TRBV21-1 is given as a pseudogene. The CDR3 spans 15 residues. The CDR3 sequence is CASPRRFDGNTEAFF. The CDR3 DNA reads TGTGCCAGCCCGAGAAGATTTGACGGAAACACTGAAGCTTTCTTT.

This clone was counted a single time. The chain joins TRBV11-3 to TRBJ2-3; D is possibly TRBD1 or TRBD2 (5 bases each). The CDR3 contains 13 residues. Germline lookup yields CDR1 SGHNT and CDR2 YENEEA. The V end lost 5 bases, the J end lost 8 bases, and 14 bases lay between the germline ends. The CDR3: CASSPGPQGTQYF. The CDR3 nucleotides are TGTGCCAGCAGCCCGGGACCCCAGGGTACGCAGTATTTT.